This T cell receptor beta chain was captured by sequencing in a study of blood T cells in healthy people across ages. This CDR3 spans 14 amino acids. The V end was cut by 11 bases, the J end by 0 bases, with 16 bases between. Next came a second PCR, run for roughly 6 to 11 cycles, which used a sample-barcoded 5' primer along with a J-beta primer mix. The template-switch adaptor was a 5' adaptor with 12 random nucleotides. It tagged each cDNA molecule. Via MiXCR, TCRdb re-called the 5' RACE reads, giving one row per CDR3 protein. This table has roughly 680,000 distinct CDR3 sequences, around half appearing once. This clonotype was seen more than once but under ten times. This may be a read error, as it is one base from a much larger clone.

Sequencing was performed on blood. This chain joins TRBV12-3 or TRBV12-4 and TRBJ1-1; D call uncertain. The sequence derives from a woman in her sixties or seventies in good health. The CDR3 spells CAGTTTGVNTEAFF. CDR3 in DNA: TGTGCCGGCACCACCACCGGGGTGAACACTGAAGCTTTCTTT.